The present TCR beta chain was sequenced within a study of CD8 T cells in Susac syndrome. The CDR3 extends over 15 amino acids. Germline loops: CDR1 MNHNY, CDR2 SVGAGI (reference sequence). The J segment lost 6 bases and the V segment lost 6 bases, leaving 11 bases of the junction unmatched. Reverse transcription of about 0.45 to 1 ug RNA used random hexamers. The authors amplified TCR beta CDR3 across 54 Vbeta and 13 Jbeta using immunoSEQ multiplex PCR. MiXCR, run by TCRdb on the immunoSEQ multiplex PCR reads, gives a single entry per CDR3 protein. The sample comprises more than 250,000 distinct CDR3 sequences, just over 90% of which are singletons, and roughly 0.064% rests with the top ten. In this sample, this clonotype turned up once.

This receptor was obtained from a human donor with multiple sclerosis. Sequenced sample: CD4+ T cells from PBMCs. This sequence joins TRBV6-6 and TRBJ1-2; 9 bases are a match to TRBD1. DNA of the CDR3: TGTGCCAGCAGGGACAGGGACAGGGTAACTGATGGCTACACCTTC. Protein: CASRDRDRVTDGYTF.